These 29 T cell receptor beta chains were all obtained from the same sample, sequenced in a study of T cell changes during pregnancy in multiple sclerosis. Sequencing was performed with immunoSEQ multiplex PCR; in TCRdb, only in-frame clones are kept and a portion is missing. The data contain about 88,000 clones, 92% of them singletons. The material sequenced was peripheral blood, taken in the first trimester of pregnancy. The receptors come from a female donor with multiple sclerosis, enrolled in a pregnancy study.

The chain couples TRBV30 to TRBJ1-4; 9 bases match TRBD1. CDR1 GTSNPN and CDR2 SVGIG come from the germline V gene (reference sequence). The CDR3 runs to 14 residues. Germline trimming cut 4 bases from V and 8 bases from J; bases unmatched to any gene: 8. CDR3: CAWNSGQGKEKLFF. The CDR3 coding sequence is TGTGCCTGGAATTCGGGACAGGGAAAGGAAAAACTGTTTTTT.

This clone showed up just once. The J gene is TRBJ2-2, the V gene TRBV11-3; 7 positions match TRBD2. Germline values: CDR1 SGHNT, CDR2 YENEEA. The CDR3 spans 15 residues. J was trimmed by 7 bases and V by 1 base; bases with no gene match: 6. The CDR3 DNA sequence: TGTGCCAGCAGCTTAGGTTCGGGAGGTCACGGGGAGCTGTTTTTT. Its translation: CASSLGSGGHGELFF.

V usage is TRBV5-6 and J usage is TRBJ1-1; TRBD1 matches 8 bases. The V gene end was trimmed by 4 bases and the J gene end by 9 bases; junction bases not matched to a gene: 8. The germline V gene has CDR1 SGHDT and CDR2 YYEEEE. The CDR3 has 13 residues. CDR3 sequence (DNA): TGTGCCAGCAGCCCAGGACAGGGCCTGAAAGCTTTCTTT. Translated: CASSPGQGLKAFF.

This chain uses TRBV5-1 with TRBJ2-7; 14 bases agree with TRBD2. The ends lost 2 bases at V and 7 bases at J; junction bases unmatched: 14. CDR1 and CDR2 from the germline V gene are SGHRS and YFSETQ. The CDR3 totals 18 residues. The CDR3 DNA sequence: TGCGCCAGCAGCTTAATTGCGGGGACTAGCGGGAGTCTGGGGGAGCAGTACTTC. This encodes CASSLIAGTSGSLGEQYF.

The CDR3 region has the DNA TGTGCCAGCAGTGAACAAAGGAGATCCTACGAGCAGTACTTC. The encoded protein is CASSEQRRSYEQYF. This chain connects TRBV6-1 to TRBJ2-7; no clear D gene. Germline CDR1 is MNHNS and CDR2 is SASEGT. The CDR3 covers 14 residues. Deletions cut 2 bases from V and 1 base from J, with 9 bases between.

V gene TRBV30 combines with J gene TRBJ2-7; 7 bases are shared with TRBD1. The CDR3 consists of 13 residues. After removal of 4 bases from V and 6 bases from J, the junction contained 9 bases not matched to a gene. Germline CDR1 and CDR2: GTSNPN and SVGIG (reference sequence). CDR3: CAWNVDREGEQYF. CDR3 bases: TGTGCCTGGAACGTTGACAGGGAAGGCGAGCAGTACTTC.

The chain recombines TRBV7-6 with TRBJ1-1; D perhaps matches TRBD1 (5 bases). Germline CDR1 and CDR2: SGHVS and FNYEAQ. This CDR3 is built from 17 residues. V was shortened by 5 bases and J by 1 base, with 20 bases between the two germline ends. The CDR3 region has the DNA TGTGCCAGCAGCCAACCGCGGGAGGGGATTAGGAACACTGAAGCTTTCTTT. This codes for CASSQPREGIRNTEAFF.

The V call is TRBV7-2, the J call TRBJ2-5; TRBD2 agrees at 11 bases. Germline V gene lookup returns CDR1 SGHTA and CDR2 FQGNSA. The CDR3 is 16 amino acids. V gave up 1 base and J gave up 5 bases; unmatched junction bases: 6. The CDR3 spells CASSLGLVAGGETQYF. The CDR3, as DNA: TGTGCCAGCAGCTTAGGCTTGGTAGCGGGAGGGGAGACCCAGTACTTC.

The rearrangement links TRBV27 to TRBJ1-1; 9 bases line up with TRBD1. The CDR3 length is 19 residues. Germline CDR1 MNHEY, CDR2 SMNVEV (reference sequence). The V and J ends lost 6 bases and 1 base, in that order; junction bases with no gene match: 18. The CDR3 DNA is TGTGCCAGCAGGCTCGTCTTCAGGACAGGGGAAGGAGGGAACACTGAAGCTTTCTTT. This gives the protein CASRLVFRTGEGGNTEAFF.

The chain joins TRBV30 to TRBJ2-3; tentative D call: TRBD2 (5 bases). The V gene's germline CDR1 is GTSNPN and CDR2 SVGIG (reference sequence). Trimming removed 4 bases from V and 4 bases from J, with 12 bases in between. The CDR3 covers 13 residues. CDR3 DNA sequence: TGTGCCTGGAACGAGGGAGCGCCAGATACGCAGTATTTT. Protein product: CAWNEGAPDTQYF.

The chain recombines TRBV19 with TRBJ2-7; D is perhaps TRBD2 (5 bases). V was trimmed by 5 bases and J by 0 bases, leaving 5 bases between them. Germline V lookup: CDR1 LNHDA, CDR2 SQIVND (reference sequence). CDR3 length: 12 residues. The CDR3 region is CASSGLSYEQYF. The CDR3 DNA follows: TGTGCCAGTAGTGGACTCTCCTACGAGCAGTACTTC.

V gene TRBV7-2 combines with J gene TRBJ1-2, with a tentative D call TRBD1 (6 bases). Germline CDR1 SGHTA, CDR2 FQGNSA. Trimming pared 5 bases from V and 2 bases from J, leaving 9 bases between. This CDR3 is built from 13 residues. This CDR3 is CASSPTGNYGYTF. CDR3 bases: TGTGCCAGCAGCCCAACAGGGAACTATGGCTACACCTTC. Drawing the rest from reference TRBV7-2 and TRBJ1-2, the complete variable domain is GAGVSQSPSNKVTEKGKDVELRCDPISGHTALYWYRQSLGQGLEFLIYFQGNSAPDKSGLPSDRFSAERTGGSVSTLTIQRTQQEDSAVYLCASSPTGNYGYTFGSGTRLTVV.

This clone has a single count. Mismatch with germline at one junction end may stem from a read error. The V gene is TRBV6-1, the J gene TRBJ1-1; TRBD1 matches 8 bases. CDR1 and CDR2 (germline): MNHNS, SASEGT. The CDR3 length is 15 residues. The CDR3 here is CASSQAPTGDTEAFF. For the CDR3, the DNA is TGTGCCAGCAGTCAAGCCCCGACAGGGGACACTGAAGCTTTCTTT.

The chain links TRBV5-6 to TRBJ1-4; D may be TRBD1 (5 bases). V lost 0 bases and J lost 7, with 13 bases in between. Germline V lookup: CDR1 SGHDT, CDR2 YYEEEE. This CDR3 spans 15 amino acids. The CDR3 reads CASSLARAGLEKLFF. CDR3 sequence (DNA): TGTGCCAGCAGCTTGGCCAGGGCAGGCCTTGAAAAACTGTTTTTT.

CDR3 nucleotide sequence: TGCGCCAGCAGCTTGGGCGGGAGTCGGGAGACCCAGTACTTC. This sequence encodes CASSLGGSRETQYF. This chain joins TRBV5-1 and TRBJ2-5; 7 bases are a match to TRBD2. The CDR3 covers 14 residues. V lost 0 bases, J lost 5 bases, and 4 bases stayed unmatched. Looked up from germline, CDR1 is SGHRS and CDR2 is YFSETQ.

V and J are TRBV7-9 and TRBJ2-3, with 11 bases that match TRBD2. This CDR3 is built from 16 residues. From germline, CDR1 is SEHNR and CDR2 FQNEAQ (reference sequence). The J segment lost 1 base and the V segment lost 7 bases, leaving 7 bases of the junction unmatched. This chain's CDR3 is CASTASGLAGTDTQYF. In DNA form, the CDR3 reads TGTGCCAGCACCGCCTCGGGACTAGCGGGCACAGATACGCAGTATTTT.

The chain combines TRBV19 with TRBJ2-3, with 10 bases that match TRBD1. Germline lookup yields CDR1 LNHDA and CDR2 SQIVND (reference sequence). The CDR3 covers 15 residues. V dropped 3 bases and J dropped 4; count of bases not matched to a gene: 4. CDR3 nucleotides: TGTGCCAGTAGTATGGACAGGGGGTTAGCAGATACGCAGTATTTT. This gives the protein CASSMDRGLADTQYF. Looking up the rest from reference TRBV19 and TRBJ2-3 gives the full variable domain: DGGITQSPKYLFRKEGQNVTLSCEQNLNHDAMYWYRQDPGQGLRLIYYSQIVNDFQKGDIAEGYSVSREKKESFPLTVTSAQKNPTAFYLCASSMDRGLADTQYFGPGTRLTVL.

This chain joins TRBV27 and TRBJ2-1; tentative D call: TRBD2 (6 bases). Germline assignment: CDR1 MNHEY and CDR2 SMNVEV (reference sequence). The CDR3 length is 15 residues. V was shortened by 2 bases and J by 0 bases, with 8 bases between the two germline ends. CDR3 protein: CASSLAGSSYNEQFF. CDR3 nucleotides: TGTGCCAGCAGTTTAGCGGGGAGCTCCTACAATGAGCAGTTCTTC.

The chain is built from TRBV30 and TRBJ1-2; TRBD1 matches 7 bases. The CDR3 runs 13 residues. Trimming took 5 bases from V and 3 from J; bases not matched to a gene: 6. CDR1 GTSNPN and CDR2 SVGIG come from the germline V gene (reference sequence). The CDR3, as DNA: TGTGCCTGGGCCGGGACAGCGCACTATGGCTACACCTTC. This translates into CAWAGTAHYGYTF.

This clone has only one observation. In nucleotides, the CDR3 is TGTGCCAGCAGCCTATCGGGGGTTATCTCCGGGGAGACCCAGTACTTC. Amino acids: CASSLSGVISGETQYF. This sequence joins TRBV11-1 and TRBJ2-5; D is perhaps TRBD2 (6 bases). The V gene lost 5 bases and the J gene lost 5 bases, with 21 bases spanning the gap. This CDR3 contains 16 residues. Germline V gene sequence: CDR1 SGHAT, CDR2 FQDESV (reference sequence).

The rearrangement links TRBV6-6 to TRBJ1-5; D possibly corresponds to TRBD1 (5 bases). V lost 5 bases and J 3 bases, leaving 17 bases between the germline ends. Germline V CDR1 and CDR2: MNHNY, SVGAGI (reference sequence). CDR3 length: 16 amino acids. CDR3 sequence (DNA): TGTGCCAGCAGTACGCAGGGTCGAGAGGTCAATCAGCCCCAGCATTTT. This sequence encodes CASSTQGREVNQPQHF.

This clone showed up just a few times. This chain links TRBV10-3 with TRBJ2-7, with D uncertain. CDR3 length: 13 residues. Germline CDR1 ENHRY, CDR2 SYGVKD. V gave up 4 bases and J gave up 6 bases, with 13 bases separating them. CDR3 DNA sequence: TGTGCCATCAGTGGTACCCTTAGTCGCGAGCAGTACTTC. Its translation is CAISGTLSREQYF.

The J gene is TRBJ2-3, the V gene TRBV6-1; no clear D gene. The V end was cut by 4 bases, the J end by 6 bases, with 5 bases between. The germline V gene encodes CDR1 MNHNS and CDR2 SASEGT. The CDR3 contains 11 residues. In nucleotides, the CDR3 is TGTGCCAGCAGTGCGTTGGATACGCAGTATTTT. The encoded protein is CASSALDTQYF.

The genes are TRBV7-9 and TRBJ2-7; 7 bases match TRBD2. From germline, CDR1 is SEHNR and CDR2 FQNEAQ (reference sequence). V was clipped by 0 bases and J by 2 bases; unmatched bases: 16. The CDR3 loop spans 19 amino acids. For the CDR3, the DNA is TGTGCCAGCAGCTTAGCGTCCCGGGGCTTGGCGGGAGCAACCTACGAGCAGTACTTC. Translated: CASSLASRGLAGATYEQYF.

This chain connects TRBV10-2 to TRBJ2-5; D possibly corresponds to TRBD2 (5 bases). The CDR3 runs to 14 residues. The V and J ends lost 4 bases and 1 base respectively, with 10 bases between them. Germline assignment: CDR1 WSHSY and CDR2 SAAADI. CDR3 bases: TGCGCCAGCAGTGGATGGAGGCCCCAAGAGACCCAGTACTTC. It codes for CASSGWRPQETQYF.

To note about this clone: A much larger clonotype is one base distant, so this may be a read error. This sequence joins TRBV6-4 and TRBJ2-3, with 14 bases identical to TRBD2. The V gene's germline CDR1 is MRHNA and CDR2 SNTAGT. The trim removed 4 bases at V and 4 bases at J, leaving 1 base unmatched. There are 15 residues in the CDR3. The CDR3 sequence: CASSGLAGGPDTQYF. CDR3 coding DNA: TGTGCCAGCAGTGGACTAGCGGGAGGGCCAGATACGCAGTATTTT.

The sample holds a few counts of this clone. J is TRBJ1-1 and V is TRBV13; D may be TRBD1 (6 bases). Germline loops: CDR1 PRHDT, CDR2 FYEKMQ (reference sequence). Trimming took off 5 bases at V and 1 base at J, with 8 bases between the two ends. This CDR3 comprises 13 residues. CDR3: CASSPTGNTEAFF. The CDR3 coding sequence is TGTGCCAGCAGCCCGACAGGGAACACTGAAGCTTTCTTT.

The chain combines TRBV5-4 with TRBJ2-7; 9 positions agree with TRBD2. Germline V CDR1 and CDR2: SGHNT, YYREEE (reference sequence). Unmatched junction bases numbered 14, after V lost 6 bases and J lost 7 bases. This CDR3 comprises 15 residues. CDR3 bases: TGTGCCAGCACCCTGGGTGGCGGGAGGGCCTGGGAGCAGTACTTC. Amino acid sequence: CASTLGGGRAWEQYF.

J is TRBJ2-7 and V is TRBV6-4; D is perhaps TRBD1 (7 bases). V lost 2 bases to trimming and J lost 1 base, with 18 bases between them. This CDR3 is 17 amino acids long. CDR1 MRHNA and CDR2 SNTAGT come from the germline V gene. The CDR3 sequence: CASSDRQGGRWSYEQYF. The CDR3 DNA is TGTGCCAGCAGTGACCGACAGGGAGGACGATGGTCCTACGAGCAGTACTTC.